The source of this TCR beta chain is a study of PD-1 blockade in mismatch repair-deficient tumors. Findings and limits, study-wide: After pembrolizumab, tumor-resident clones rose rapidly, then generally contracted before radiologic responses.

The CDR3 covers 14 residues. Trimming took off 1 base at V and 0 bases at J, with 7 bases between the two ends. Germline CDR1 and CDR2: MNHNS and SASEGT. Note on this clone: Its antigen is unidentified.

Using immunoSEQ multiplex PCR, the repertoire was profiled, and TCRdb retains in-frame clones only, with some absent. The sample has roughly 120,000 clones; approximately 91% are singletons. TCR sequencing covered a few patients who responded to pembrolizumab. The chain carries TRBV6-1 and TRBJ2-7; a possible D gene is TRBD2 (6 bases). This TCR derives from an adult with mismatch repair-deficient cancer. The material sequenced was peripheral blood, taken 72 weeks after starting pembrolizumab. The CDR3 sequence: CASSEGTNSYEQYF. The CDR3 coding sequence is TGTGCCAGCAGTGAAGGGACTAACTCCTACGAGCAGTACTTC.